The 10 T cell receptor beta chains presented below share a single source sample, sequenced in a study of neurological immune-mediated disorders. TCRdb ran MiXCR on the 5' RACE reads and lists one entry per CDR3 protein. Here the sample spans 74,000 or so distinct CDR3 sequences, roughly 9.9% being singletons. Material for sequencing was PBMCs. Receptors were obtained from a man aged 50-59 years in good health.

The J gene is TRBJ2-5, the V gene TRBV28; D gene unclear. Per germline, CDR1 MDHEN and CDR2 SYDVKM. Trimming pared 3 bases from V and 3 bases from J, leaving 8 bases between. The CDR3 has 13 residues. CDR3 sequence reads: CASSLPGEETQYF. DNA of the CDR3: TGTGCCAGCAGTTTGCCAGGAGAAGAGACCCAGTACTTC.

Many counts were recorded for this clonotype. The V and J genes are TRBV7-2 and TRBJ2-3; tentatively, D is TRBD1 or TRBD2 (5 bases each). This CDR3 has 14 amino acids. CDR1 and CDR2 (germline): SGHTA, FQGNSA. The V end was cut by 1 base, the J end by 6 bases, with 11 bases between. The CDR3 loop reads CASSLGQGGDTQYF. Written as DNA, the CDR3 is TGTGCCAGCAGCTTAGGGCAGGGCGGGGATACGCAGTATTTT. The full variable domain, in which reference TRBV7-2 and TRBJ2-3 provide the parts outside the CDR3, is GAGVSQSPSNKVTEKGKDVELRCDPISGHTALYWYRQSLGQGLEFLIYFQGNSAPDKSGLPSDRFSAERTGGSVSTLTIQRTQQEDSAVYLCASSLGQGGDTQYFGPGTRLTVL.

This clonotype was seen many times. This chain uses TRBV7-3 with TRBJ2-1, with D hard to call. Trimming stripped 6 bases from V and 7 bases from J, with 19 bases between. The CDR3 length is 15 residues. In germline, CDR1 is SGHTA, CDR2 FQGTGA. The CDR3 region has the DNA TGTGCCAGCAGACCCGAAAATTATAAGAGGAATGAGCAGTTCTTC. This encodes CASRPENYKRNEQFF.

This clonotype occurred many times. The V and J genes are TRBV5-1 and TRBJ1-4; D gene ambiguous. Germline V gene data show CDR1 as SGHRS and CDR2 as YFSETQ. The V and J ends lost 0 bases and 5 bases respectively, with 8 bases between them. The CDR3 covers 14 residues. In DNA, the CDR3 is TGCGCCAGCAGCTTGGCCTCGGGGAATGAAAAACTGTTTTTT. Encoded protein: CASSLASGNEKLFF.

There are many counts of this clonotype. This chain connects TRBV5-1 to TRBJ2-1, with 13 bases identical to TRBD2. Germline V gene data show CDR1 as SGHRS and CDR2 as YFSETQ. The CDR3 runs to 18 residues. With 7 bases clipped from V and 1 base from J, the junction kept 11 bases outside the gene matches. This chain's CDR3 is CASGSGLAGYLSYNEQFF. The CDR3 nucleotides read TGCGCCAGCGGGTCGGGACTAGCGGGATATTTGTCCTACAATGAGCAGTTCTTC.

There are many counts of this clonotype. The gene calls are TRBV28 and TRBJ2-7; D is undetermined. Germline-derived CDR1 and CDR2 are MDHEN and SYDVKM. This CDR3 spans 14 amino acids. V lost 2 bases to trimming and J lost 3 bases, with 11 bases between them. The CDR3 DNA follows: TGTGCCAGCAGTTTACCCAAATTGTACTACGAGCAGTACTTC. As protein: CASSLPKLYYEQYF.

In this sample, this clonotype turned up many times. CDR3 sequence (DNA): TGTGCCATCAGTGTAGGAGCGGGCTTACAAGAGACCCAGTACTTC. Its protein product is CAISVGAGLQETQYF. This rearrangement joins TRBV10-3 to TRBJ2-5; possible D gene TRBD2, 6 bases. The CDR3 sequence is 15 residues long. Germline V gene sequence: CDR1 ENHRY, CDR2 SYGVKD. V was shortened by 4 bases and J by 2 bases, with 14 bases between the two germline ends.

This clonotype was detected ten times or more. CDR3 loop: CASSQANRGPNTGELFF. CDR3 in DNA: TGTGCCAGCAGCCAAGCTAACAGGGGGCCGAACACCGGGGAGCTGTTTTTT. V usage is TRBV4-2 and J usage is TRBJ2-2, with 9 bases lining up with TRBD1. Trimming removed 1 base from V and 0 bases from J; junction bases left unmatched: 3. The germline CDR1 and CDR2 sequences are LGHNA and YNFKEQ. The CDR3 runs to 17 residues.

The rearrangement links TRBV6-6 to TRBJ1-3; D not resolved. The V end was cut by 7 bases, the J end by 3 bases, with 19 bases between. This CDR3 has 16 amino acids. In germline, CDR1 is MNHNY, CDR2 SVGAGI (reference sequence). The CDR3 is CASIDGGITLGNTIYF. CDR3 in DNA: TGTGCCAGCATAGACGGAGGGATCACGCTTGGAAACACCATATATTTT.

This clonotype was observed a single time. The germline gene is not matched at one end of the junction; a read error may be the cause. This chain connects TRBV12-3 or TRBV12-4 to TRBJ2-7; D is perhaps TRBD2 (6 bases). This CDR3 comprises 14 residues. This CDR3 reads CASTSMAGSYEQYF. The CDR3, as DNA: TGTGCAAGCACCTCGATGGCCGGGAGCTACGAGCAGTACTTC.